Presented here are 12 T cell receptor beta chains from one specimen sequenced in a study of regulatory T cells in long-lasting Graves disease. Time point here: newly diagnosed GD, antithyroid drugs for less than 3 months. Making the TCR library involved RNA that had been extracted from PBMCs. Through Arm-PCR of CDR3 regions and iRepertoire HTBI primers, TCR beta libraries were built. TCRdb re-called the multiplex PCR reads with MiXCR, one entry per CDR3 protein. The sample yields 600,000 to 650,000 distinct CDR3 sequences, roughly 16% seen once. A further study also used this sample, focusing on T cells in Graves' hyperthyroidism and ophthalmopathy.

The source was peripheral blood mononuclear cells (PBMCs), collected at new diagnosis, from a patient treated with antithyroid drugs. These receptors were collected from a woman in her 30s with Graves disease.

The V call is TRBV30, the J call TRBJ2-5; possibly TRBD2 for D (6 bases). In germline, CDR1 is GTSNPN, CDR2 SVGIG (reference sequence). There are 15 residues in the CDR3. Between the trimmed V and J ends, which lost 3 bases and 9 bases, there was a span of 23 bases. The CDR3 here is CAWRRPGRGEGAQYF. In DNA, the CDR3 is TGTGCCTGGAGGAGGCCGGGGCGGGGAGAAGGGGCCCAGTACTTC.

The rearrangement links TRBV7-9 to TRBJ1-4; the D gene is possibly TRBD1 (5 bases). The CDR3 loop spans 12 amino acids. V lost 2 bases to trimming and J lost 12 bases, with 10 bases between them. Germline loops: CDR1 SEHNR, CDR2 FQNEAQ (reference sequence). The CDR3 region has the DNA TGTGCCAGCAGCTTATTAGACAGCGAACTGTTTTTT. Translated, it gives CASSLLDSELFF.

This clonotype was observed a handful of times. The chain joins TRBV9 to TRBJ2-1; D perhaps matches TRBD1 (5 bases). Deletions cut 4 bases from V and 8 bases from J, with 10 bases between. This CDR3 is built from 12 residues. The V gene's germline CDR1 is SGDLS and CDR2 YYNGEE. The CDR3 protein is CASSNTGYEQFF. The CDR3 DNA reads TGTGCCAGCAGCAATACAGGTTATGAGCAGTTCTTC. The full variable domain, its missing parts supplied by reference TRBV9 and TRBJ2-1, is DSGVTQTPKHLITATGQRVTLRCSPRSGDLSVYWYQQSLDQGLQFLIQYYNGEERAKGNILERFSAQQFPDLHSELNLSSLELGDSALYFCASSNTGYEQFFGPGTRLTVL.

This clonotype occurred a few times. The rearrangement links TRBV5-4 to TRBJ2-6; D remains ambiguous. Trimming left V 2 bases short and J 4 bases short, with 7 bases between. CDR3 size: 14 residues. In germline, CDR1 is SGHNT, CDR2 YYREEE (reference sequence). CDR3 sequence: CASSFNIGANVLTF. CDR3 in DNA: TGTGCCAGCAGCTTCAACATCGGGGCCAACGTCCTGACTTTC.

At least ten counts were recorded for this clonotype. The chain employs TRBV28 and TRBJ1-2; 7 bases map to TRBD1. V dropped 4 bases and J dropped 2; count of bases not matched to a gene: 10. Per the germline V gene, CDR1 is MDHEN and CDR2 is SYDVKM. The CDR3 consists of 16 residues. In DNA, the CDR3 is TGTGCCAGCAGTTATCCCCAGGGGGGGCCCAACTATGGCTACACCTTC. It specifies CASSYPQGGPNYGYTF.

The V call is TRBV7-3, the J call TRBJ2-1; 7 bases are shared with TRBD2. V shed 2 bases, J shed 8 bases, and the junction held 15 bases outside the gene matches. CDR1 and CDR2 from the germline V gene are SGHTA and FQGTGA. The CDR3 length is 17 residues. CDR3 in amino acids: CASSLGGGPRPIDEQFF. The CDR3 DNA reads as TGTGCCAGCAGCTTAGGGGGAGGGCCGAGGCCCATAGATGAGCAGTTCTTC.

This clonotype appeared many times. V and J are TRBV7-8 and TRBJ1-3, with unresolved D. In germline, CDR1 is SGHVS, CDR2 FQNEAQ. The CDR3 is made up of 17 amino acids. Trimming cost V 2 bases and J 1 base, with 15 bases left between them. CDR3 sequence (DNA): TGTGCCAGCAGCTTAACGGTTGGGGTTGATTCTGGAAACACCATATATTTT. This sequence encodes CASSLTVGVDSGNTIYF.

This clonotype was seen many times. V gene TRBV13 combines with J gene TRBJ2-3; TRBD2 agrees at 7 bases. Germline V lookup: CDR1 PRHDT, CDR2 FYEKMQ (reference sequence). V lost 7 bases, J lost 6 bases, and 4 bases stayed unmatched. The CDR3 consists of 12 residues. The CDR3 reads CASNLGGDTQYF. The CDR3, as DNA: TGTGCCAGCAACCTCGGGGGGGATACGCAGTATTTT.

The gene calls are TRBV20-1 and TRBJ2-2; TRBD1 is a possible D gene (5 bases). The CDR3 has 13 residues. Germline CDR1 and CDR2: DFQATT and SNEGSKA (reference sequence). CDR3: CRARQTNTGELFF. In DNA form, the CDR3 reads TGCCGCGCGCGACAGACCAACACCGGGGAGCTGTTTTTT.

The V and J genes are TRBV5-1 and TRBJ2-3, with D possibly being TRBD2 (7 bases). The CDR3 contains 14 residues. Trimming removed 0 bases from V and 10 bases from J, with 15 bases in between. CDR1 and CDR2 from the germline V gene are SGHRS and YFSETQ. The CDR3 region is CASSLEGGADAQYF. CDR3 sequence (DNA): TGCGCCAGCAGCTTGGAAGGGGGGGCGGATGCGCAGTATTTT.

This sequence joins TRBV6-1 and TRBJ2-7, with D perhaps TRBD1 (6 bases). CDR3 length: 15 residues. V was pared by 7 bases and J by 1 base, with 17 bases between. CDR1 MNHNS and CDR2 SASEGT come from the germline V gene. DNA for the CDR3: TGTGCCAGCATGAGGTCCGGGACATCATCCTACGAGCAGTACTTC. Protein: CASMRSGTSSYEQYF.

V gene TRBV30 combines with J gene TRBJ1-5; D not resolved. The CDR3 is made up of 13 amino acids. Per the germline V gene, CDR1 is GTSNPN and CDR2 is SVGIG (reference sequence). Trimming shortened V by 1 base and J by 4 bases, and 8 bases separated the two germline ends. Written as DNA, the CDR3 is TGTGCCTGGAGTGAACAGAGAAATCAGCCCCAGCATTTT. This sequence encodes CAWSEQRNQPQHF.